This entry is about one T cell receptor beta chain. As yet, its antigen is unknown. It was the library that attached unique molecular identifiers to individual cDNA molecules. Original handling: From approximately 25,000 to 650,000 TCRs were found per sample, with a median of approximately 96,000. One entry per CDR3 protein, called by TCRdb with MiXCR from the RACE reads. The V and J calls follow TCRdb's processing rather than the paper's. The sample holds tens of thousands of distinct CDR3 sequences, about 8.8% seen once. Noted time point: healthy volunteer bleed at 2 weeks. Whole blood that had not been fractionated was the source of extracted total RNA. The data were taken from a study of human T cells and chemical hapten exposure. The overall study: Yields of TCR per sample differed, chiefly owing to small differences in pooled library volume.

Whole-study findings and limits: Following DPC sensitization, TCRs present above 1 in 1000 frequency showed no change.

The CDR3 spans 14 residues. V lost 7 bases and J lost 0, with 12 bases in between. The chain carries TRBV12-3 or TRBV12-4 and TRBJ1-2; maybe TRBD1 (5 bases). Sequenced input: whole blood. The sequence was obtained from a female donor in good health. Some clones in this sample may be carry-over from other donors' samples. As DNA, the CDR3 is TGTGCCAGCACCAGACAGAAAGCTAACTATGGCTACACCTTC. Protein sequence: CASTRQKANYGYTF.